Here is one T cell receptor (beta chain) with its context. Germline-derived CDR1 and CDR2 are SGHNT and YYREEE (reference sequence). The CDR3 contains 16 residues. Trimming took 4 bases from V and 4 from J; bases not matched to a gene: 8. The data originate from a study of blood T cell repertoires in COVID-19. Assay used: immunoSEQ multiplex PCR; TCRdb lists only in-frame clones, some missing. The table lists under 300,000 clones, 81% of them singletons. The sequencing sample was made of peripheral blood. This TCR was sampled from a woman aged 55-75 years with active or convalescent COVID-19. J is TRBJ1-6 and V is TRBV5-4; 7 positions match TRBD1. CDR3 loop: CASSRPGQLYNSPLHF. CDR3 bases: TGTGCCAGCAGCCGGCCGGGACAGTTGTATAATTCACCCCTCCACTTT.